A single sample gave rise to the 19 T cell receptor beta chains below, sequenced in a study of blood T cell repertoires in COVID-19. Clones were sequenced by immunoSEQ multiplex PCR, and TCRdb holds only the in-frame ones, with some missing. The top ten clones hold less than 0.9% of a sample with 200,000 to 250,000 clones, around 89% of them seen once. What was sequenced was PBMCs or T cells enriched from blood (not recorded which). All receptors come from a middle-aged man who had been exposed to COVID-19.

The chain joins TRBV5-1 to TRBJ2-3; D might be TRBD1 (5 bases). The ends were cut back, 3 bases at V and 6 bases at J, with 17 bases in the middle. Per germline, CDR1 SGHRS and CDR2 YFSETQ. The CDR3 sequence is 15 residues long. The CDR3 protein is CASSSHRPFTDTQYF. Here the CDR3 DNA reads TGCGCCAGCAGCTCACACAGGCCGTTCACGGATACGCAGTATTTT.

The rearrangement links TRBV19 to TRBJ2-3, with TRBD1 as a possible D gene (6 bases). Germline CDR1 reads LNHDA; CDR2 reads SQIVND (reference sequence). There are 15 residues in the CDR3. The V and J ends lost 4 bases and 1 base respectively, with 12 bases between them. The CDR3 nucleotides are TGTGCCAGTAGTAGGGACATTTCAGGCACAGATACGCAGTATTTT. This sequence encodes CASSRDISGTDTQYF.

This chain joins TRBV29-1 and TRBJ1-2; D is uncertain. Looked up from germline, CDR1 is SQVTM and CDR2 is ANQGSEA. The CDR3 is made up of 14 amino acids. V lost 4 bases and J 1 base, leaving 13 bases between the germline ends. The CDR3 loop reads CSVGGALINYGYTF. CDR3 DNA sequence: TGCAGCGTTGGGGGAGCTCTTATTAACTATGGCTACACCTTC. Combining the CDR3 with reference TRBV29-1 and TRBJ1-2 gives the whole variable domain SAVISQKPSRDICQRGTSLTIQCQVDSQVTMMFWYRQQPGQSLTLIATANQGSEATYESGFVIDKFPISRPNLTFSTLTVSNMSPEDSSIYLCSVGGALINYGYTFGSGTRLTVV.

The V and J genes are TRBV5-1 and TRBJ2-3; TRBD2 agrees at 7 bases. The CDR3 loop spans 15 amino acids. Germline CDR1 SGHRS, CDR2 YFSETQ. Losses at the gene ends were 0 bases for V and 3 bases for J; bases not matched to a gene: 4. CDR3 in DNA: TGCGCCAGCAGCTTGGTGTCGGGGGGAACAGATACGCAGTATTTT. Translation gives CASSLVSGGTDTQYF.

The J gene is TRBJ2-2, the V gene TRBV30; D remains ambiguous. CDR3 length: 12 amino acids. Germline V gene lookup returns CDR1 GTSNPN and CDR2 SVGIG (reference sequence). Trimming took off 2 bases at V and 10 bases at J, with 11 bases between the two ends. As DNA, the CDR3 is TGTGCCTGGAGTAATGAGGCCGAGGAGCTGTTTTTT. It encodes CAWSNEAEELFF.

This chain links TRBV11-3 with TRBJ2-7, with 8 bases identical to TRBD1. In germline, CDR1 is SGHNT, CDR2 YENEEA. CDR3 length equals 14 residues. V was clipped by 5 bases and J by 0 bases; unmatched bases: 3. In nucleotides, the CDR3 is TGTGCCAGCAGCCGGGGACAGGACTCCTACGAGCAGTACTTC. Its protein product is CASSRGQDSYEQYF.

CDR3 sequence reads: CAWRGGRGNTEAFF. The CDR3 nucleotides are TGTGCCTGGAGGGGGGGAAGGGGGAACACTGAAGCTTTCTTT. The chain is built from TRBV30 and TRBJ1-1; perhaps TRBD1 as D (5 bases). Trimming removed 3 bases from V and 1 base from J, with 12 bases in between. This CDR3 spans 14 amino acids. CDR1 GTSNPN and CDR2 SVGIG come from the germline V gene (reference sequence).

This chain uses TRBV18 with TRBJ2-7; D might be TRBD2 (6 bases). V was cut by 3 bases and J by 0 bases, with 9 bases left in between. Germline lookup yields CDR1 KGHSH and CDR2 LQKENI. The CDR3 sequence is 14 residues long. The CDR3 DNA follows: TGTGCCAGCTCACCCGCCGGGGGCTCCTACGAGCAGTACTTC. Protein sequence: CASSPAGGSYEQYF. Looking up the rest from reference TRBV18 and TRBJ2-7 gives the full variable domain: NAGVMQNPRHLVRRRGQEARLRCSPMKGHSHVYWYRQLPEEGLKFMVYLQKENIIDESGMPKERFSAEFPKEGPSILRIQQVVRGDSAAYFCASSPAGGSYEQYFGPGTRLTVT.

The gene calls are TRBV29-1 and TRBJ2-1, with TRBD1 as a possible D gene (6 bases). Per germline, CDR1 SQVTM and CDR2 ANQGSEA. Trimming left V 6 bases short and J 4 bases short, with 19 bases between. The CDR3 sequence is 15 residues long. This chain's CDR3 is CSVPLLDRPYNEQFF. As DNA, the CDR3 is TGCAGCGTCCCCCTCCTAGACAGGCCGTACAATGAGCAGTTCTTC.

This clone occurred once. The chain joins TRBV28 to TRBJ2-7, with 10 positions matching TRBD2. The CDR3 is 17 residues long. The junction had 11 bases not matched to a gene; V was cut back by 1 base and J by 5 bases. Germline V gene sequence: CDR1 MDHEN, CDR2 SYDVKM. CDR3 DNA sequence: TGTGCCAGCAGTTTATTCCCTAGCGGGAGTCCATCTGACGAGCAGTACGTC. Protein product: CASSLFPSGSPSDEQYV.

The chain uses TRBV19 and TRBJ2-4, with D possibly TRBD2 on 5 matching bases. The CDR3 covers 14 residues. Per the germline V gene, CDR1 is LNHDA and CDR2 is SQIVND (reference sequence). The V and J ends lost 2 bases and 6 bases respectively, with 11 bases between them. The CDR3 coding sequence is TGTGCCAGTAGTATACTTCTAGCAGGAAACATTCAGTACTTC. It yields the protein CASSILLAGNIQYF.

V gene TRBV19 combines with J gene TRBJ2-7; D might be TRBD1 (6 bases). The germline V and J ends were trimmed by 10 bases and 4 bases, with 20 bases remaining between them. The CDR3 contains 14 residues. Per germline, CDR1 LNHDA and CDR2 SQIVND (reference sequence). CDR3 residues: CATNPTGVLYEQYF. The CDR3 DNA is TGTGCCACCAATCCGACAGGTGTATTATACGAGCAGTACTTC.

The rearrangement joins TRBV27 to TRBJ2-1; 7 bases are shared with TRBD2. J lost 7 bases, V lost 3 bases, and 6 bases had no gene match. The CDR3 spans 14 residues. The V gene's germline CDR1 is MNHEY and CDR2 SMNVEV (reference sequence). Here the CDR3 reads CASSLGEGRNEQFF. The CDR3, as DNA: TGTGCCAGCAGTTTGGGGGAGGGCCGGAATGAGCAGTTCTTC.

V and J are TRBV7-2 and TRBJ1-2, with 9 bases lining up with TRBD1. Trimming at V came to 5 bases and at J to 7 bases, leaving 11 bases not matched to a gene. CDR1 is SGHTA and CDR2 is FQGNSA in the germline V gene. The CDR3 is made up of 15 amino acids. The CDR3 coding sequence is TGTGCCAGCAGCGGTCGACAGGGGGGGGCTCTTGGCTACACCTTC. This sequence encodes CASSGRQGGALGYTF.

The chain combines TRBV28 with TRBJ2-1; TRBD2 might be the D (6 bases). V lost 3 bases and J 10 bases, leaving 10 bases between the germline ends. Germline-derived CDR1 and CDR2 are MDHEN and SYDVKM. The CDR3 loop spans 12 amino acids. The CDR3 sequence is CASSFSGREQFF. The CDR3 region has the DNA TGTGCCAGCAGTTTCAGCGGGCGGGAGCAGTTCTTC.

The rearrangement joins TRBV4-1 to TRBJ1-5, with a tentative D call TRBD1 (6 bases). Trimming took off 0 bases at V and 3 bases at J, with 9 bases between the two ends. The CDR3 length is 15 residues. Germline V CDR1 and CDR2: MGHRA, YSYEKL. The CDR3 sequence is CASSQDGQYNQPQHF. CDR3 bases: TGCGCCAGCAGCCAAGATGGACAGTACAATCAGCCCCAGCATTTT.

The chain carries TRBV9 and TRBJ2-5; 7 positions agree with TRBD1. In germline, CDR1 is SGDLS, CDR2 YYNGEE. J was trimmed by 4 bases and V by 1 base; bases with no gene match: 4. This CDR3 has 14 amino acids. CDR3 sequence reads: CASSVKTGSETQYF. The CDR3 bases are TGTGCCAGCAGCGTAAAGACAGGGTCAGAGACCCAGTACTTC.

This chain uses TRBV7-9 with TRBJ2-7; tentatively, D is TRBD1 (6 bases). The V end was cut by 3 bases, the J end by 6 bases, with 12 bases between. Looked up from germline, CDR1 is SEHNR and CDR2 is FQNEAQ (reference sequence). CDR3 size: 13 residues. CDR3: CASSFSTGPEQYF. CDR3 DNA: TGTGCCAGCAGCTTCTCTACAGGGCCCGAGCAGTACTTC.

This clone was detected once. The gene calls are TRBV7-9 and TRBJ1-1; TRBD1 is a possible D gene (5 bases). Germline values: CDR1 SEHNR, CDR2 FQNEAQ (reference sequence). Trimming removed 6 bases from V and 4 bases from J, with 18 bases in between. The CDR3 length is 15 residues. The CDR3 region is CASSPQDVWTTEAFF. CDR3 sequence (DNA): TGTGCCAGCAGTCCACAGGACGTCTGGACCACTGAAGCTTTCTTT. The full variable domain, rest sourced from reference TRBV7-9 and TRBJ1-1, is DTGVSQNPRHKITKRGQNVTFRCDPISEHNRLYWYRQTLGQGPEFLTYFQNEAQLEKSRLLSDRFSAERPKGSFSTLEIQRTEQGDSAMYLCASSPQDVWTTEAFFGQGTRLTVV.